This passage covers 25 T cell receptor beta chains from one sample sequenced in a study of T cells in Graves' hyperthyroidism and ophthalmopathy. It was RNA transcripts that yielded the amplified TCR beta CDR3 regions. The study used the HTBI primer set for a first-round RT-PCR of the TCR CDR3. TCRdb fed the multiplex PCR reads into MiXCR, producing one record per CDR3 protein. The sample carries about 400,000 distinct CDR3 sequences, roughly 13% recorded once. Sequencing was carried out using blood. The receptors come from a woman aged 18 to 35 with Graves' hyperthyroidism.

The table lists this clonotype with many counts. The genes are TRBV24-1 and TRBJ2-1, with D possibly matching TRBD2 (5 bases). With 5 bases removed from V and 3 bases from J, the gap between germline ends came to 10 bases. The germline CDR1 and CDR2 sequences are KGHDR and SFDVKD. The CDR3 consists of 14 residues. The CDR3 bases are TGTGCCACCAGTGGAGCGGCAAGCTACAATGAGCAGTTCTTC. Its translation is CATSGAASYNEQFF.

This clonotype was counted many times. V and J are TRBV12-3 or TRBV12-4 and TRBJ1-1, with D unclear. V was pared by 6 bases and J by 1 base, with 12 bases between. The CDR3 loop spans 14 amino acids. The DNA for the CDR3 is TGTGCCAGCAGCCCATCGAGCTGGAACACTGAAGCTTTCTTT. Its translation is CASSPSSWNTEAFF.

This clonotype came up many times. This chain joins TRBV4-1 and TRBJ1-4; D is perhaps TRBD1 (5 bases). The CDR3 has 16 amino acids. Trimming removed 1 base from V and 4 bases from J, with 13 bases in between. Germline CDR1 and CDR2: MGHRA and YSYEKL. CDR3 nucleotides: TGCGCCAGCAGCCAAGGGGGCGGGGGACTTAATGAAAAACTGTTTTTT. It specifies CASSQGGGGLNEKLFF.

This clonotype came up a few times. This chain joins TRBV18 and TRBJ1-2, with 12 bases fitting TRBD1. The CDR3 covers 17 residues. The germline V gene encodes CDR1 KGHSH and CDR2 LQKENI. V gave up 3 bases and J gave up 6 bases; unmatched junction bases: 11. The CDR3 sequence: CASSPALRDRGRDGYTF. DNA of the CDR3: TGTGCCAGCTCACCGGCTCTTCGGGACAGGGGGCGCGATGGCTACACCTTC. Full variable domain (remainder filled in from reference TRBV18 and TRBJ1-2): NAGVMQNPRHLVRRRGQEARLRCSPMKGHSHVYWYRQLPEEGLKFMVYLQKENIIDESGMPKERFSAEFPKEGPSILRIQQVVRGDSAAYFCASSPALRDRGRDGYTFGSGTRLTVV.

This clonotype was observed a handful of times. The CDR3 bases are TGTGCCAGCAGTCCCTCCAGGGGGGCGGCAGATACGCAGTATTTT. Residues: CASSPSRGAADTQYF. The rearrangement joins TRBV28 to TRBJ2-3; tentative D call: TRBD1 (7 bases). The germline V and J ends were trimmed by 5 bases and 4 bases, with 16 bases remaining between them. The CDR3 spans 15 residues. Germline V CDR1 and CDR2: MDHEN, SYDVKM.

V usage is TRBV4-2 and J usage is TRBJ1-5; D is perhaps TRBD1 (6 bases). From germline, CDR1 is LGHNA and CDR2 YNFKEQ. The CDR3 is 15 amino acids. Deletions cut 4 bases from V and 3 bases from J, with 13 bases between. This chain's CDR3 is CASSPGASSNQPQHF. DNA of the CDR3: TGTGCCAGCAGCCCGGGGGCCAGTTCCAATCAGCCCCAGCATTTT.

This clonotype was counted at least ten times. The CDR3 region has the DNA TGTGCCAGCAGCTTTATGGCAGGGTCTTCTGGAAACACCATATATTTT. It yields the protein CASSFMAGSSGNTIYF. The chain employs TRBV7-2 and TRBJ1-3; maybe TRBD1 (5 bases). This CDR3 has 16 residues. V lost 3 bases and J 1 base, leaving 13 bases between the germline ends. Germline V lookup: CDR1 SGHTA, CDR2 FQGNSA.

The table lists this clonotype with many counts. The chain links TRBV7-2 to TRBJ2-2; possibly TRBD2 for D (7 bases). From germline, CDR1 is SGHTA and CDR2 FQGNSA. Trimming took 1 base from V and 9 from J, leaving 9 bases between them. The CDR3 length is 13 residues. CDR3 residues: CASSLGGGWELFF. In DNA, the CDR3 is TGTGCCAGCAGCTTAGGCGGGGGCTGGGAGCTGTTTTTT.

The sample holds many counts of this clonotype. The junction shows a germline mismatch at one end, possibly a read error. The V gene is TRBV27, the J gene TRBJ2-7; D not resolved. The CDR3 covers 13 residues. Per the germline V gene, CDR1 is MNHEY and CDR2 is SMNVEV (reference sequence). This CDR3 is CASSLSMSSEQYF. Written as DNA, the CDR3 is TGTGCCAGCAGTTTATCGATGTCCTCCGAGCAGTACTTC.

Only a few counts were recorded for this clonotype. The chain couples TRBV7-8 to TRBJ2-7; 8 nucleotides agree with TRBD1. Germline V CDR1 and CDR2: SGHVS, FQNEAQ. CDR3 length: 14 amino acids. The V and J ends lost 5 bases and 4 bases, in that order; junction bases with no gene match: 7. The CDR3 region is CASSQPRQGYEQYF. In DNA form, the CDR3 reads TGTGCCAGCAGCCAACCTCGACAGGGGTACGAGCAGTACTTC.

CDR3 residues: CATSRDPGDTQYF. Here the CDR3 DNA reads TGTGCCACCAGCAGAGATCCCGGAGATACGCAGTATTTT. This chain uses TRBV15 with TRBJ2-3; D not certain. CDR1 and CDR2 from the germline V gene are LNHNV and YYDKDF (reference sequence). Deletions cut 0 bases from V and 5 bases from J, with 6 bases between. The CDR3 covers 13 residues.

The rearrangement joins TRBV20-1 to TRBJ2-2; 12 bases match TRBD1. The junction had 2 bases not matched to a gene; V was cut back by 1 base and J by 2 bases. Germline V gene lookup returns CDR1 DFQATT and CDR2 SNEGSKA (reference sequence). CDR3 length: 16 amino acids. CDR3 DNA sequence: TGCAGTGCTAGAGGGGGACAGGGGGCTAACACCGGGGAGCTGTTTTTT. This translates into CSARGGQGANTGELFF.

This sequence joins TRBV24-1 and TRBJ2-3, with 12 positions matching TRBD1. Germline assignment: CDR1 KGHDR and CDR2 SFDVKD. This CDR3 has 18 amino acids. With 4 bases clipped from V and 5 bases from J, the junction kept 12 bases outside the gene matches. CDR3 nucleotide sequence: TGTGCCACCAGTGACCCTCCGGGGACAGGGGGCGCGAAAGATACGCAGTATTTT. Protein: CATSDPPGTGGAKDTQYF.

The gene calls are TRBV16 and TRBJ2-5, with D perhaps TRBD2 (6 bases). The germline gives CDR1 KGHSY, CDR2 FQNENV. The CDR3 extends over 14 amino acids. V was clipped by 7 bases and J by 0 bases, with 12 bases between them. CDR3 nucleotides: TGTGCCAGCACCCTCGGAGGGTACCAAGAGACCCAGTACTTC. Its protein product is CASTLGGYQETQYF. Complete variable domain (other parts from reference TRBV16 and TRBJ2-5): GEEVAQTPKHLVRGEGQKAKLYCAPIKGHSYVFWYQQVLKNEFKFLISFQNENVFDETGMPKERFSAKCLPNSPCSLEIQATKLEDSAVYFCASTLGGYQETQYFGPGTRLLVL.

This clonotype is a singleton in its sample. This rearrangement joins TRBV4-1 to TRBJ2-5; a possible D gene is TRBD2 (5 bases). The CDR3 totals 15 residues. The germline gives CDR1 MGHRA, CDR2 YSYEKL. The ends were cut back, 2 bases at V and 5 bases at J, with 15 bases in the middle. Here the CDR3 DNA reads TGCGCCAGCAGCCAATGGGGTGGTAGGGAGGAGACCCAGTACTTC. Translation gives CASSQWGGREETQYF.

This clonotype was detected ten times or more. The chain uses TRBV18 and TRBJ1-4; perhaps TRBD1 as D (6 bases). The CDR3 extends over 15 amino acids. CDR1 is KGHSH and CDR2 is LQKENI in the germline V gene. Trimming removed 1 base at V and 2 bases at J, with 8 bases between. The CDR3 coding sequence is TGTGCCAGCTCACCACAGGGGGGGACTAATGAAAAACTGTTTTTT. It encodes CASSPQGGTNEKLFF.

This clonotype was counted between two and nine times. J is TRBJ1-1 and V is TRBV29-1; D is ambiguous. The CDR3 is 13 residues long. Germline V gene sequence: CDR1 SQVTM, CDR2 ANQGSEA. V lost 6 bases, J lost 8 bases, and 19 bases lay in between. The CDR3 bases are TGCAGCGTGCTAGTTGACATGGTTGTCGAAGCTTTCTTT. Residues: CSVLVDMVVEAFF.

This clonotype was picked up one time. The chain employs TRBV7-3 and TRBJ2-2; D is unclear. CDR1 is SGHTA and CDR2 is FQGTGA in the germline V gene. The CDR3 consists of 16 residues. Trimming cost V 1 base and J 0 bases, with 9 bases left between them. This chain's CDR3 is CASSLNQLANTGELFF. The CDR3 coding sequence is TGTGCCAGCAGCTTAAACCAGCTAGCGAACACCGGGGAGCTGTTTTTT.

V usage is TRBV9 and J usage is TRBJ2-7, with TRBD1 matching 8 bases. This CDR3 comprises 14 residues. J lost 4 bases, V lost 3 bases, and 6 bases had no gene match. Germline CDR1 reads SGDLS; CDR2 reads YYNGEE. The CDR3 is CASSGGQGPYEQYF. The DNA for the CDR3 is TGTGCCAGCAGCGGAGGACAGGGCCCTTACGAGCAGTACTTC.

This clonotype showed up many times. The rearrangement links TRBV2 to TRBJ2-3, with TRBD2 matching over 7 bases. Germline CDR1 and CDR2: SNHLY and FYNNEI. This CDR3 is 14 amino acids long. V was pared by 4 bases and J by 6 bases, with 7 bases of the junction left unmatched. The CDR3 bases are TGTGCCAGCAGTGCAAGACTAGCAGGGGATACGCAGTATTTT. Amino acids: CASSARLAGDTQYF.

In this sample, this clonotype turned up many times. The chain links TRBV7-2 to TRBJ1-5; 7 bases fit TRBD1. The V gene's germline CDR1 is SGHTA and CDR2 FQGNSA. The CDR3 totals 15 residues. V shed 4 bases, J shed 0 bases, and the junction held 3 bases outside the gene matches. The chain's CDR3 is CASSYQGVSNQPQHF. The CDR3 DNA follows: TGTGCCAGCAGCTATCAGGGGGTTAGCAATCAGCCCCAGCATTTT.

In this sample, this clonotype turned up many times. The chain joins TRBV13 to TRBJ2-7; no firm D call. CDR1 is PRHDT and CDR2 is FYEKMQ in the germline V gene (reference sequence). This CDR3 has 13 residues. The V gene lost 11 bases and the J gene lost 6 bases, with 20 bases spanning the gap. CDR3 in DNA: TGTGCCTTCGGTCAGCTGGTGGTTGGCGAGCAGTACTTC. As protein: CAFGQLVVGEQYF.

This clonotype was recorded a few times. This chain uses TRBV7-9 with TRBJ1-2; D might be TRBD1 (5 bases). The CDR3 runs 19 residues. Germline V gene sequence: CDR1 SEHNR, CDR2 FQNEAQ (reference sequence). Trimming removed 5 bases at V and 6 bases at J, with 31 bases between. CDR3 DNA: TGTGCCAGCAGCCCAAAACCTACCGGGACGGGCCTCGTTAGGGATGGCTACACCTTC. It yields the protein CASSPKPTGTGLVRDGYTF. Using reference TRBV7-9 and TRBJ1-2 for the parts outside the CDR3, the full variable domain is DTGVSQNPRHKITKRGQNVTFRCDPISEHNRLYWYRQTLGQGPEFLTYFQNEAQLEKSRLLSDRFSAERPKGSFSTLEIQRTEQGDSAMYLCASSPKPTGTGLVRDGYTFGSGTRLTVV.

This chain connects TRBV11-2 to TRBJ2-7; D gene ambiguous. This CDR3 has 14 amino acids. V was clipped by 1 base and J by 2 bases, with 9 bases between them. Germline values: CDR1 SGHAT, CDR2 FQNNGV. Here the CDR3 reads CASSLVDNTYEQYF. The CDR3 region has the DNA TGTGCCAGCAGCTTAGTAGACAATACCTACGAGCAGTACTTC.

This clonotype was observed a handful of times. The rearrangement joins TRBV19 to TRBJ2-2, with D perhaps assigned TRBD1 or TRBD2 (5 bases each). V was pared by 6 bases and J by 6 bases, with 17 bases between. Germline V gene data show CDR1 as LNHDA and CDR2 as SQIVND (reference sequence). The CDR3 sequence is 15 residues long. The CDR3 DNA reads as TGTGCCAGTAGAACGGGACGTAGTGGGGCCGGGGAGCTGTTTTTT. It translates to CASRTGRSGAGELFF.